This passage covers 5 T cell receptor beta chains from one sample sequenced in a study of T cell responses to AZD1222 COVID-19 vaccine (dated by TCRdb to the early 2020s). In the paper's terms, the time point label means: baseline before first vaccination. Receptor libraries were prepared by the immunoSEQ multiplex PCR assay. TCRdb holds this immuneACCESS table with in-frame rearrangements only. Some clones are missing; in checked studies, unresolved V genes explain under half, and the rest has no known cause. For this sample the table gives more than 140,000 clones, of which roughly 90% were detected only once. The ten top clones hold 2.5% to 3.5% of the sample. Sequencing was performed on peripheral blood, taken on day 0 of AZD1222 vaccination. The receptors were gathered from an adult in good health.

The rearrangement links TRBV6-2 or TRBV6-3 to TRBJ2-1; D call uncertain. The CDR3 runs to 13 residues. The germline V gene has CDR1 MNHEY and CDR2 SVGEGT. V lost 1 base, J lost 4 bases, and 5 bases lay in between. CDR3 sequence reads: CASSYLEYNEQFF. As DNA, the CDR3 is TGTGCCAGCAGTTACTTGGAGTACAATGAGCAGTTCTTC.

This clone appeared a few times. The chain joins TRBV28 to TRBJ2-7; 10 bases are shared with TRBD2. Germline CDR1 reads MDHEN; CDR2 reads SYDVKM. Losses at the gene ends were 5 bases for V and 2 bases for J; bases not matched to a gene: 9. The CDR3 has 16 residues. CDR3 amino acids: CASSPGGAGGTYEQYF. The DNA for the CDR3 is TGTGCCAGCAGTCCCGGAGGAGCGGGAGGGACCTACGAGCAGTACTTC.

The CDR3, as DNA: TGTGCCAGCAGTTTCCTCGCCGATAATTCTGGGGCCAACGTCCTGACTTTC. This translates into CASSFLADNSGANVLTF. J is TRBJ2-6 and V is TRBV27; D unclear. The CDR3 length is 17 residues. V gave up 3 bases and J gave up 1 base, with 13 bases separating them. Germline-derived CDR1 and CDR2 are MNHEY and SMNVEV (reference sequence).

V and J are TRBV9 and TRBJ2-5, with D possibly matching TRBD2 (6 bases). Germline CDR1 and CDR2: SGDLS and YYNGEE. V dropped 3 bases and J dropped 4 bases, with 16 bases sitting between them. This CDR3 has 15 amino acids. The CDR3 sequence is CASSAWGTHGETQYF. DNA for the CDR3: TGTGCCAGCAGCGCATGGGGGACTCATGGAGAGACCCAGTACTTC.

This chain links TRBV27 with TRBJ2-1; the match to TRBD2 covers 8 bases. V lost 11 bases and J lost 4; bases outside the gene matches: 10. The CDR3 consists of 14 residues. Per the germline V gene, CDR1 is MNHEY and CDR2 is SMNVEV (reference sequence). The CDR3 reads CASGLAGGYNEQFF. The CDR3 DNA sequence: TGTGCCTCGGGGTTGGCGGGAGGATACAATGAGCAGTTCTTC.